The present T cell receptor beta chain was sequenced within a study of glioma-infiltrating T cells after dendritic cell vaccination. Time point of the sample: after dendritic cell vaccination, including at tumor progression/relapse. Data came from immunoSEQ multiplex PCR; TCRdb stores just in-frame clones and leaves some out. The data show tens of thousands of clones, about 79% seen once. The clonotype originates from a human donor with glioblastoma. The source was blood, collected after dendritic cell vaccination.

CDR3 sequence: CASSQREITDTQYF. In DNA form, the CDR3 reads TGTGCCAGCAGCCAGCGGGAGATCACAGATACGCAGTATTTT. The chain joins TRBV5-6 to TRBJ2-3; 8 nucleotides agree with TRBD2. Germline V gene sequence: CDR1 SGHDT, CDR2 YYEEEE. The length of the CDR3 is 14 residues. The trim removed 4 bases at V and 2 bases at J, leaving 3 bases unmatched.